A selection of T cell receptor beta chains follows, all from one sample in a study of Ad26.COV2.S vaccination and SARS-CoV-2 variants. The table came from immunoSEQ multiplex PCR; TCRdb's copy has only in-frame clones and leaves some out. The table shows roughly 40,000 clones, with about 83% occurring only once. Sample: peripheral blood, taken after recovery from COVID-19. All receptors come from a human donor who had recovered from COVID-19. Both conserved end residues are part of each CDR3. Fields, in order: CDR3 protein, CDR3 DNA, D gene, V gene, clone size, J gene. D genes are given only for firm matches. The size entry is marked missing in some rows and otherwise reads once, few, many or a size class.

CDR3 protein: CASSSTTGWNSPLHF
CDR3 DNA: TGTGCCAGCAGCTCAACGACAGGGTGGAATTCACCCCTCCACTTT
D gene: TRBD1
V gene: TRBV7-2
clone size: .
J gene: TRBJ1-6

CDR3 protein: CSASLASGNTIYF
CDR3 DNA: TGCAGTGCCAGTTTGGCTTCTGGAAACACCATATATTTT
D gene: .
V gene: TRBV20-1
clone size: .
J gene: TRBJ1-3

CDR3 protein: CAWSVLGAGNQPQHF
CDR3 DNA: TGTGCCTGGAGTGTACTAGGGGCAGGTAATCAGCCCCAGCATTTT
D gene: .
V gene: TRBV30
clone size: once
J gene: TRBJ1-5

CDR3 protein: CASIGTANTEAFF
CDR3 DNA: TGTGCCAGCATTGGGACTGCGAACACTGAAGCTTTCTTT
D gene: .
V gene: TRBV11-2
clone size: .
J gene: TRBJ1-1

CDR3 protein: CATSRDGSLGRSTEAFF
CDR3 DNA: TGTGCCACCAGCAGAGATGGCAGTCTGGGTAGGAGCACTGAAGCTTTCTTT
D gene: .
V gene: TRBV15
clone size: .
J gene: TRBJ1-1

CDR3 protein: CATRNDRLGTEAFF
CDR3 DNA: TGTGCCACCAGAAACGACAGACTCGGCACTGAAGCTTTCTTT
D gene: .
V gene: TRBV19
clone size: once
J gene: TRBJ1-1

CDR3 protein: CASSLVGGMAHF
CDR3 DNA: TGTGCCAGCAGCTTAGTCGGGGGGATGGCCCATTTT
D gene: TRBD2
V gene: TRBV11-2
clone size: .
J gene: TRBJ2-3

CDR3 protein: CASSFAGAYGREQYF
CDR3 DNA: TGTGCCAGCAGTTTCGCGGGGGCATACGGGCGCGAGCAGTACTTC
D gene: .
V gene: TRBV28
clone size: .
J gene: TRBJ2-7

CDR3 protein: CASSEFGTETQYF
CDR3 DNA: TGTGCCAGCAGTGAATTCGGGACAGAGACCCAGTACTTC
D gene: .
V gene: TRBV25-1
clone size: .
J gene: TRBJ2-5

CDR3 protein: CASSSKTSGGLEDTQYF
CDR3 DNA: TGCGCCAGCAGCTCCAAGACTAGCGGGGGGCTCGAAGATACGCAGTATTTT
D gene: TRBD2
V gene: TRBV5-1
clone size: once
J gene: TRBJ2-3

CDR3 protein: CASTAGDTEAFF
CDR3 DNA: TGTGCCAGCACTGCGGGCGACACTGAAGCTTTCTTT
D gene: .
V gene: TRBV2
clone size: .
J gene: TRBJ1-1

CDR3 protein: CASSWTGVHSPLHF
CDR3 DNA: TGTGCCAGCAGTTGGACAGGGGTTCATTCACCCCTCCACTTT
D gene: TRBD1
V gene: TRBV6-6
clone size: few
J gene: TRBJ1-6

CDR3 protein: CASSAQGRGTEAFF
CDR3 DNA: TGTGCCAGCAGCGCGCAGGGTCGGGGCACTGAAGCTTTCTTT
D gene: .
V gene: TRBV7-3
clone size: .
J gene: TRBJ1-1

CDR3 protein: CASSLAGPSYNEQFF
CDR3 DNA: TGTGCCAGCAGCTTAGCGGGGCCGTCCTACAATGAGCAGTTCTTC
D gene: .
V gene: TRBV21-1
clone size: .
J gene: TRBJ2-1

CDR3 protein: CASRRTGDEKLFF
CDR3 DNA: TGTGCCAGCAGGAGGACAGGGGATGAAAAACTGTTTTTT
D gene: TRBD1
V gene: TRBV25-1
clone size: .
J gene: TRBJ1-4

CDR3 protein: CASSQQGNTEAFF
CDR3 DNA: TGTGCCAGCAGTCAACAAGGGAACACTGAAGCTTTCTTT
D gene: .
V gene: TRBV6-5
clone size: .
J gene: TRBJ1-1

CDR3 protein: CASSPRTGGQETQYF
CDR3 DNA: TGTGCCAGCAGCCCTCGAACAGGGGGCCAAGAGACCCAGTACTTC
D gene: TRBD1
V gene: TRBV7-9
clone size: once
J gene: TRBJ2-5

CDR3 protein: CASSERGNNEQFF
CDR3 DNA: TGTGCCAGCAGTGAACGGGGGAACAATGAGCAGTTCTTC
D gene: .
V gene: TRBV6-1
clone size: .
J gene: TRBJ2-1

CDR3 protein: CASSLVGAGDYEQYF
CDR3 DNA: TGCGCCAGCAGCTTGGTAGGAGCGGGAGATTACGAGCAGTACTTC
D gene: TRBD2
V gene: TRBV5-1
clone size: .
J gene: TRBJ2-7

CDR3 protein: CASSYMGASGNTIYF
CDR3 DNA: TGTGCCAGCAGTTATATGGGGGCCTCTGGAAACACCATATATTTT
D gene: .
V gene: TRBV7-2
clone size: .
J gene: TRBJ1-3

CDR3 protein: CASSGRTGREQFF
CDR3 DNA: TGTGCCAGCAGCGGGCGGACTGGGAGGGAGCAGTTCTTC
D gene: .
V gene: TRBV7-2
clone size: .
J gene: TRBJ2-1

CDR3 protein: CASSPFGANEQFF
CDR3 DNA: TGTGCCAGCAGCCCATTCGGGGCCAATGAGCAGTTCTTC
D gene: .
V gene: TRBV7-9
clone size: .
J gene: TRBJ2-1

CDR3 protein: CASSENQVLNQPQHF
CDR3 DNA: TGTGCCAGCAGTGAAAACCAGGTCCTCAATCAGCCCCAGCATTTT
D gene: .
V gene: TRBV6-1
clone size: few
J gene: TRBJ1-5

CDR3 protein: CASRQGADNSPLHF
CDR3 DNA: TGTGCCAGCCGGCAGGGGGCTGATAATTCACCCCTCCACTTT
D gene: TRBD1
V gene: TRBV6-6
clone size: .
J gene: TRBJ1-6

CDR3 protein: CASSQVDEQYF
CDR3 DNA: TGTGCCAGCAGCCAAGTCGACGAGCAGTACTTC
D gene: .
V gene: TRBV14
clone size: .
J gene: TRBJ2-7

CDR3 protein: CASSSSGQRIAKNIQYF
CDR3 DNA: TGTGCCAGTAGTTCCTCGGGACAGCGCATAGCCAAAAACATTCAGTACTTC
D gene: TRBD1
V gene: TRBV19
clone size: .
J gene: TRBJ2-4

CDR3 protein: CASSQGGGGNTIYF
CDR3 DNA: TGTGCCAGCAGCCAAGGGGGAGGAGGAAACACCATATATTTT
D gene: .
V gene: TRBV4-2
clone size: .
J gene: TRBJ1-3

CDR3 protein: CASTRTGVDGYTF
CDR3 DNA: TGTGCCAGCACTAGAACGGGGGTTGATGGCTACACCTTC
D gene: .
V gene: TRBV12-3/TRBV12-4
clone size: few
J gene: TRBJ1-2

CDR3 protein: CASSVANRATDTQYF
CDR3 DNA: TGTGCCAGCAGCGTAGCTAACAGGGCCACAGATACGCAGTATTTT
D gene: .
V gene: TRBV9
clone size: .
J gene: TRBJ2-3

CDR3 protein: CASTTLGQGSNYGYTF
CDR3 DNA: TGTGCCAGTACCACACTAGGACAGGGTTCGAACTATGGCTACACCTTC
D gene: TRBD1
V gene: TRBV19
clone size: many
J gene: TRBJ1-2

CDR3 protein: CASSEYGQGKTQYF
CDR3 DNA: TGTGCCAGCAGTGAGTACGGACAGGGCAAGACCCAGTACTTC
D gene: TRBD1
V gene: TRBV6-1
clone size: .
J gene: TRBJ2-5

CDR3 protein: CASSDSGTGASGYTF
CDR3 DNA: TGTGCCAGCAGTGACTCCGGGACAGGGGCCAGTGGCTACACCTTC
D gene: TRBD1
V gene: TRBV2
clone size: .
J gene: TRBJ1-2

CDR3 protein: CASSLVGTGGGEKLFF
CDR3 DNA: TGTGCCAGCAGCTTAGTGGGGACAGGGGGGGGCGAAAAACTGTTTTTT
D gene: TRBD1
V gene: TRBV7-2
clone size: .
J gene: TRBJ1-4

CDR3 protein: CASSQRGVRDEQYF
CDR3 DNA: TGTGCCAGCAGCCAACGGGGGGTGCGGGACGAGCAGTACTTC
D gene: TRBD2
V gene: TRBV5-6
clone size: .
J gene: TRBJ2-7

CDR3 protein: CATSDYRVGNEQFF
CDR3 DNA: TGTGCCACCAGTGATTACAGGGTTGGAAATGAGCAGTTCTTC
D gene: .
V gene: TRBV24-1
clone size: few
J gene: TRBJ2-1

CDR3 protein: CASSVSGITDTQYF
CDR3 DNA: TGTGCCAGCAGCGTATCAGGGATCACAGATACGCAGTATTTT
D gene: .
V gene: TRBV9
clone size: .
J gene: TRBJ2-3

CDR3 protein: CASSPARQTGNTIYF
CDR3 DNA: TGTGCCAGCTCGCCAGCTCGACAGACGGGAAACACCATATATTTT
D gene: .
V gene: TRBV18
clone size: once
J gene: TRBJ1-3

CDR3 protein: CASSVGVGQGFSYNEQFF
CDR3 DNA: TGTGCCAGCAGCGTAGGTGTCGGACAGGGCTTTTCCTACAATGAGCAGTTCTTC
D gene: TRBD1
V gene: TRBV9
clone size: .
J gene: TRBJ2-1

CDR3 protein: CASSLEIEQFF
CDR3 DNA: TGTGCCAGCAGCTTGGAGATAGAGCAGTTCTTC
D gene: .
V gene: TRBV5-6
clone size: .
J gene: TRBJ2-1